This passage covers 20 T cell receptor beta chains from one sample sequenced in a study of cytomegalovirus exposure and HLA in healthy donors. PCR involved 60 Vbeta and 13 Jbeta primers. Clones were sequenced by immunoSEQ multiplex PCR, and TCRdb holds only the in-frame ones, with some missing. Among more than 95,000 clones, over 65% were seen once, and the ten largest hold 1.5% to 2%. The material sequenced was PBMCs. The receptors come from a middle-aged woman in good health and CMV-seronegative.

This chain links TRBV19 with TRBJ2-5; weak D call: TRBD1 (6 bases). TRBJ2-7 matches the DNA end more closely, so the J call is doubtful. CDR1 is LNHDA, CDR2 SQIVND, per germline (reference sequence). This CDR3 contains 15 residues. The CDR3 DNA reads TGTGCCAGTAGTTTCTCTGGGACACCGGATTACGAGCAGTACTTC. Translating it yields CASSFSGTPDYEQYF.

The chain is built from TRBV10-1 and TRBJ2-7; the D gene is possibly TRBD1 (6 bases). CDR3 length equals 17 residues. Per the germline V gene, CDR1 is WNHNN and CDR2 is SYGVQD (reference sequence). Trimming shortened V by 6 bases and J by 0 bases, and 21 bases separated the two germline ends. CDR3 sequence reads: CASSKGTTTRSSYEQYF. The CDR3 DNA reads as TGCGCCAGCAGCAAAGGGACAACTACCCGAAGCTCCTACGAGCAGTACTTC.

This CDR3 is CASSLGTGRTTDTQYF. The CDR3 coding sequence is TGTGCCAGCAGCTTAGGGACAGGGCGCACCACAGATACGCAGTATTTT. This chain links TRBV7-6 with TRBJ2-3; TRBD1 aligns across 8 bases. V gave up 1 base and J gave up 2 bases; unmatched junction bases: 5. CDR3 size: 16 residues. From germline, CDR1 is SGHVS and CDR2 FNYEAQ.

V gene TRBV5-1 combines with J gene TRBJ2-5, with 8 bases fitting TRBD2. CDR3 length: 15 amino acids. Germline V gene sequence: CDR1 SGHRS, CDR2 YFSETQ. Unmatched junction bases numbered 13, after V lost 3 bases and J lost 9 bases. CDR3 bases: TGCGCCAGCAGCTCCTTATCGGGAGGGATAGATTCCCAGTACTTC. Encoded protein: CASSSLSGGIDSQYF.

J is TRBJ2-2 and V is TRBV6-5; no firm D call. The CDR3 is 12 amino acids. CDR1 is MNHEY and CDR2 is SVGAGI in the germline V gene. Deletions cut 3 bases from V and 5 bases from J, with 4 bases between. The CDR3 protein is CASSYRTGELFF. In nucleotides, the CDR3 is TGTGCCAGCAGTTATCGTACCGGGGAGCTGTTTTTT.

J is TRBJ2-7 and V is TRBV11-1; 9 bases match TRBD1. Germline V CDR1 and CDR2: SGHAT, FQDESV (reference sequence). The CDR3 runs to 15 residues. With V trimmed by 3 bases and J by 3 bases, 6 bases remained unmatched. CDR3 residues: CASSFTTGGVYEQYF. CDR3 sequence (DNA): TGTGCCAGCAGCTTTACGACAGGGGGTGTCTACGAGCAGTACTTC.

CDR3 nucleotides: TGTGCCAGCAGCGTAGGGGAGAGAGGGGGTGGCTACACCTTC. This codes for CASSVGERGGGYTF. The chain is built from TRBV9 and TRBJ1-2, with D tentatively TRBD1 (6 bases). Trimming pared 0 bases from V and 7 bases from J, leaving 13 bases between. This CDR3 region has 14 residues. Germline V CDR1 and CDR2: SGDLS, YYNGEE.

This clone was seen a single time. V gene TRBV28 combines with J gene TRBJ2-1, with D perhaps matching TRBD1 (6 bases). Trimming took 6 bases from V and 5 from J, leaving 17 bases between them. Per germline, CDR1 MDHEN and CDR2 SYDVKM. The CDR3 loop spans 15 amino acids. This CDR3 is CASSGAGTQDNEQFF. The CDR3 bases are TGTGCCAGCAGCGGCGCCGGGACACAAGACAATGAGCAGTTCTTC. Combining the CDR3 with reference TRBV28 and TRBJ2-1 gives the whole variable domain DVKVTQSSRYLVKRTGEKVFLECVQDMDHENMFWYRQDPGLGLRLIYFSYDVKMKEKGDIPEGYSVSREKKERFSLILESASTNQTSMYLCASSGAGTQDNEQFFGPGTRLTVL.

This clone was seen a few times. The chain joins TRBV29-1 to TRBJ2-7; 9 positions agree with TRBD1. The CDR3 is 14 amino acids. V gave up 5 bases and J gave up 1 base; unmatched junction bases: 6. Looked up from germline, CDR1 is SQVTM and CDR2 is ANQGSEA. The DNA for the CDR3 is TGCAGCGTTCGACAGGGGGGGGAATCCTACGAGCAGTACTTC. This sequence encodes CSVRQGGESYEQYF.

The J gene is TRBJ2-7, the V gene TRBV7-3, with TRBD2 identical over 9 bases. The CDR3 is 15 residues long. CDR1 SGHTA and CDR2 FQGTGA come from the germline V gene. V lost 6 bases, J lost 7 bases, and 13 bases stayed unmatched. In DNA form, the CDR3 reads TGTGCCAGCAGTTATACTAGCGGGCGTGGCCGTGAGCAGTACTTC. Translation: CASSYTSGRGREQYF.

This clone was seen a handful of times. The chain is built from TRBV2 and TRBJ1-5; D may be TRBD1 (5 bases). Deletions cut 4 bases from V and 3 bases from J, with 19 bases between. The CDR3 spans 17 residues. Per germline, CDR1 SNHLY and CDR2 FYNNEI. In DNA form, the CDR3 reads TGTGCCAGCAGTGTTTCGGGTTGGCTCAGGGACAATCAGCCCCAGCATTTT. Translation gives CASSVSGWLRDNQPQHF.

The chain carries TRBV2 and TRBJ2-2, with TRBD2 matching 11 bases. This CDR3 is built from 15 residues. V lost 9 bases to trimming and J lost 5 bases; unmatched junction nucleotides: 8. CDR1 and CDR2 from the germline V gene are SNHLY and FYNNEI. The CDR3 region has the DNA TGTGCCAGGGGTAGCGGGAGGGCCCGAACCGGGGAGCTGTTTTTT. This sequence encodes CARGSGRARTGELFF.

The V call is TRBV9, the J call TRBJ2-3, with unresolved D. The CDR3 loop spans 12 amino acids. Between the trimmed V and J ends, which lost 4 bases and 4 bases, there was a span of 7 bases. Germline loops: CDR1 SGDLS, CDR2 YYNGEE. The CDR3: CASSPRADTQYF. CDR3 coding DNA: TGTGCCAGCAGCCCCCGGGCAGATACGCAGTATTTT.

V is TRBV6-6 and J is TRBJ2-7; D uncertain. Germline CDR1 MNHNY, CDR2 SVGAGI (reference sequence). This CDR3 comprises 11 residues. V was pared by 6 bases and J by 0 bases, with 3 bases between. The CDR3, as DNA: TGTGCCAGCAGGGCCTCCTACGAGCAGTACTTC. Translating it yields CASRASYEQYF.

The rearrangement links TRBV27 to TRBJ2-1, with 14 bases matching TRBD2. The germline V gene has CDR1 MNHEY and CDR2 SMNVEV (reference sequence). The CDR3 totals 15 residues. Trimming took 3 bases from V and 7 from J; bases not matched to a gene: 2. The CDR3 DNA reads TGTGCCAGCAGTTTGGGACTAGCGGGAGAGAATGAGCAGTTCTTC. It specifies CASSLGLAGENEQFF.

The chain has TRBV4-2 and TRBJ1-5; D is unresolved. Germline assignment: CDR1 LGHNA and CDR2 YNFKEQ. V lost 0 bases and J 8 bases, leaving 14 bases between the germline ends. This CDR3 has 15 amino acids. The CDR3 DNA is TGTGCCAGCAGCCAAGAGGGTAGGTCCGGGGAGCCCCAGCATTTT. It translates to CASSQEGRSGEPQHF.

The chain recombines TRBV27 with TRBJ2-6; D is perhaps TRBD1 (6 bases). V shed 9 bases and J shed 1 base, with 13 bases lying between them. The CDR3 has 15 amino acids. Looked up from germline, CDR1 is MNHEY and CDR2 is SMNVEV (reference sequence). The CDR3 loop reads CASGGVESGANVLTF. CDR3 in DNA: TGTGCCAGTGGGGGCGTGGAGTCTGGGGCCAACGTCCTGACTTTC.

This clone has only a few counts. V is TRBV27 and J is TRBJ2-3; maybe TRBD2 (5 bases). Trimming removed 6 bases at V and 2 bases at J, with 21 bases between. Germline V lookup: CDR1 MNHEY, CDR2 SMNVEV (reference sequence). The CDR3 extends over 17 amino acids. The CDR3 nucleotides read TGTGCCAGCAGGAGGAAACGGGAATCCCCCGCCACAGATACGCAGTATTTT. Translated: CASRRKRESPATDTQYF.

This chain links TRBV2 with TRBJ2-1, with TRBD2 matching 13 bases. Trimming took 1 base from V and 9 from J; bases not matched to a gene: 12. The CDR3 extends over 18 amino acids. CDR1 SNHLY and CDR2 FYNNEI come from the germline V gene. The CDR3 reads CASSEVPPGLAGVSEQFF. CDR3 in DNA: TGTGCCAGCAGTGAAGTCCCCCCTGGACTAGCGGGAGTTAGTGAGCAGTTCTTC.

The chain carries TRBV6-1 and TRBJ1-2; TRBD1 might be the D (5 bases). The CDR3 has 14 residues. The V and J ends lost 7 bases and 2 bases respectively, with 14 bases between them. Germline V gene lookup returns CDR1 MNHNS and CDR2 SASEGT. The CDR3 coding sequence is TGTGCCAGCACCCTAACAGGCTTCAACTATGGCTACACCTTC. Translating gives CASTLTGFNYGYTF.